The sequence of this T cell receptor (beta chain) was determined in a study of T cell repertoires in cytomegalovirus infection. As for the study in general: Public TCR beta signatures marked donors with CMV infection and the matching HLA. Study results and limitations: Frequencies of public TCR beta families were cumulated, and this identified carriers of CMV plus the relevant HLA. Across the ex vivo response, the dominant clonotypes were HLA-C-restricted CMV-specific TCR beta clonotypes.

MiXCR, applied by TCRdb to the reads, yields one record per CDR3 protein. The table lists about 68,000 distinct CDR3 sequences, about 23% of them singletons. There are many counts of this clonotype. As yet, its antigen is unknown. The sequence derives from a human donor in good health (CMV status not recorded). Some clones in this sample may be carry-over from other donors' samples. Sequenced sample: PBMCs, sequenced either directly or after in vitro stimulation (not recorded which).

CDR3 loop: CASSLKRLAGNEQFF. CDR3 coding DNA: TGTGCCAGCAGCTTAAAGAGGCTAGCGGGGAATGAGCAGTTCTTC. This chain links TRBV7-9 with TRBJ2-1; 9 nucleotides agree with TRBD2. Germline CDR1 and CDR2: SEHNR and FQNEAQ (reference sequence). V lost 2 bases and J lost 7; bases outside the gene matches: 6. The CDR3 is 15 residues long. Filled out from reference TRBV7-9 and TRBJ2-1, the complete variable domain reads DTGVSQNPRHKITKRGQNVTFRCDPISEHNRLYWYRQTLGQGPEFLTYFQNEAQLEKSRLLSDRFSAERPKGSFSTLEIQRTEQGDSAMYLCASSLKRLAGNEQFFGPGTRLTVL.